This is a list of T cell receptor beta chains from one sample in a study of blood T cells in healthy people across ages. TCRdb called the 5' RACE reads again in MiXCR, with one record for every CDR3 protein. The repertoire holds approximately 680,000 distinct CDR3 sequences, with about 30% as singletons. Source material: blood. These receptors were collected from a woman of 80 years or more in good health. Both conserved end residues are part of each CDR3. A D gene is named only where the DNA matches it firmly. The size field is filled for only some rows; it gives once, few, many or a size class.

- | few | TRBJ1-4 | TRBV28 | CASSLQGIGEKLFF | TGTGCCAGCAGTTTACAGGGAATAGGGGAAAAACTGTTTTTT
- | many | TRBJ1-2 | TRBV5-5 | CASSLATGRQTNYGYTF | TGTGCCAGCAGCTTGGCCACGGGGCGTCAAACGAACTATGGCTACACCTTC
- | few | TRBJ1-5 | TRBV2 | CASSHNDQPQHF | TGTGCCAGCAGTCATAACGATCAGCCCCAGCATTTT
- | - | TRBJ2-1 | TRBV5-1 | CASSGMSEQFF | TGCGCCAGCAGTGGGATGAGTGAGCAGTTCTTC
TRBD2 | once | TRBJ2-5 | TRBV20-1 | CSALPIAGTQETQYF | TGCAGTGCCCTGCCTATAGCGGGGACCCAAGAGACCCAGTACTTC
TRBD2 | - | TRBJ2-2 | TRBV11-3 | CASSLGFSTSGNTGELFF | TGTGCCAGCAGCTTAGGTTTTTCTACTAGCGGGAACACCGGGGAGCTGTTTTTT
TRBD2 | - | TRBJ2-2 | TRBV5-6 | CASSLGRAGEAGELFF | TGTGCCAGCAGCTTGGGACGAGCGGGGGAAGCCGGGGAGCTGTTTTTT
TRBD1 | few | TRBJ2-5 | TRBV29-1 | CSVVLLPGQGGGETQYF | TGCAGCGTTGTCTTACTCCCGGGACAGGGAGGAGGAGAGACCCAGTACTTC
- | - | TRBJ1-5 | TRBV20-1 | CSARDFSLSNQPQHF | TGCAGTGCTAGAGATTTTTCCCTAAGCAATCAGCCCCAGCATTTT
TRBD1 | - | TRBJ1-6 | TRBV6-5 | CASSFQGDRNSPLHF | TGTGCCAGCAGTTTTCAGGGGGACCGAAATTCACCCCTCCACTTT
- | - | TRBJ2-2 | TRBV6-1 | CASRRTGLNTGELFF | TGTGCCAGCCGAAGAACAGGGTTGAACACCGGGGAGCTGTTTTTT
- | - | TRBJ2-3 | TRBV6-2/TRBV6-3 | CASSYPSRSARTDTQYF | TGTGCCAGCAGTTACCCCTCGAGGTCGGCAAGAACAGATACGCAGTATTTT
- | few | TRBJ2-3 | TRBV4-3 | CASSQDSPSLTSTDTQYF | TGCGCCAGCAGCCAAGATTCGCCTAGCTTAACAAGCACAGATACGCAGTATTTT